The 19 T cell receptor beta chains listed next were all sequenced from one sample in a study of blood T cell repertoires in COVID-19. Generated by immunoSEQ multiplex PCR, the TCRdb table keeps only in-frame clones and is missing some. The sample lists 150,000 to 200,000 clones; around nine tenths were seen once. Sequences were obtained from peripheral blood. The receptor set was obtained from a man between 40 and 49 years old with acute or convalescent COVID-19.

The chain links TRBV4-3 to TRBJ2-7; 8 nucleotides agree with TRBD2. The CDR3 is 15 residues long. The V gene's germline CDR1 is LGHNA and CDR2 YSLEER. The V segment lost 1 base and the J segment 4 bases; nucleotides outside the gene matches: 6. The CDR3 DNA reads TGCGCCAGCAGCCAAGGGGTGTCGGGGGGGTACGAGCAGTACTTC. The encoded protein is CASSQGVSGGYEQYF.

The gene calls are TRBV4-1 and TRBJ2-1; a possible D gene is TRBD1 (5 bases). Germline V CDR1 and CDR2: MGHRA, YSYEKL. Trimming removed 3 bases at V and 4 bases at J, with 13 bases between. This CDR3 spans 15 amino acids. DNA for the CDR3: TGCGCCAGCAGCCAGCTATCGGCAGGGTACAATGAGCAGTTCTTC. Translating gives CASSQLSAGYNEQFF.

CDR3 amino acids: CASSLPLSYEQYF. The CDR3 region has the DNA TGTGCCAGCAGCTTACCACTATCCTACGAGCAGTACTTC. The chain couples TRBV7-9 to TRBJ2-7; no clear D. This CDR3 is built from 13 residues. The ends were cut back, 2 bases at V and 1 base at J, with 6 bases in the middle. Germline values: CDR1 SEHNR, CDR2 FQNEAQ (reference sequence).

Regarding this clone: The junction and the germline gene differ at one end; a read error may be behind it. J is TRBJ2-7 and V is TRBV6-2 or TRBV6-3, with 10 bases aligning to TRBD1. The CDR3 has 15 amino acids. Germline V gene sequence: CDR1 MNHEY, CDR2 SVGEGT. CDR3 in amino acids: CASNYRDRGLYEQYF. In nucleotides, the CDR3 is TGTGCCAGCAATTACCGGGACAGGGGCCTCTACGAGCAGTACTTC.

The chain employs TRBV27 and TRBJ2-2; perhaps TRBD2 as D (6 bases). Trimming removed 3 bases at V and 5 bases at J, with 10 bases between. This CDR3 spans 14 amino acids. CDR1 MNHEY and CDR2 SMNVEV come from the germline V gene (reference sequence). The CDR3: CASSFGSWTGELFF. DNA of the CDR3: TGTGCCAGCAGTTTCGGGAGTTGGACCGGGGAGCTGTTTTTT.

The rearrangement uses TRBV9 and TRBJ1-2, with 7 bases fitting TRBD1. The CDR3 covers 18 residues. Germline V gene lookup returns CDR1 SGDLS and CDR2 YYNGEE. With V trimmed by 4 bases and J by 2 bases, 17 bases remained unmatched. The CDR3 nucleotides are TGTGCCAGCAGCCTTTACCTGGGTCCGGGACAGAAAAACTATGGCTACACCTTC. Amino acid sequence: CASSLYLGPGQKNYGYTF.

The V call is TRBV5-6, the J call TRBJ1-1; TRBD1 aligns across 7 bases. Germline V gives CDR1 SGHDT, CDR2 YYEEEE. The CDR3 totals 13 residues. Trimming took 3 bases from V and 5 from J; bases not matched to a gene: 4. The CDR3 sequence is CASSSAGGTEAFF. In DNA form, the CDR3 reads TGTGCCAGCAGCTCGGCAGGGGGGACTGAAGCTTTCTTT.

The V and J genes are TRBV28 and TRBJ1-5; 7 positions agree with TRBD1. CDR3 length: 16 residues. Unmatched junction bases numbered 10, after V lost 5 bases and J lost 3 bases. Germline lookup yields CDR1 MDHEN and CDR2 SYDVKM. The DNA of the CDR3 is TGTGCCAGCAGTCACTCTAAGACAGGGACCAATCAGCCCCAGCATTTT. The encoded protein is CASSHSKTGTNQPQHF.

CDR3 protein: CASSQGAMHNEQFF. The DNA of the CDR3 is TGTGCCAGCAGCCAGGGGGCAATGCACAATGAGCAGTTCTTC. The genes are TRBV25-1 and TRBJ2-1; 8 bases are a match to TRBD1. Germline V lookup: CDR1 MGHDK, CDR2 SYGVNS. This CDR3 spans 14 amino acids. With V trimmed by 6 bases and J by 5 bases, 6 bases remained unmatched.

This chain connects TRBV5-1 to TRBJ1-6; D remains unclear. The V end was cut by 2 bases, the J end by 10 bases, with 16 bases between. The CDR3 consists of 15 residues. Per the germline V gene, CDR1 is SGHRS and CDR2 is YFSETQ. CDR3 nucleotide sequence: TGCGCCAGCAGCTTAATGGGTAGCAAGGAGTCACCCCTCCACTTT. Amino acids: CASSLMGSKESPLHF.

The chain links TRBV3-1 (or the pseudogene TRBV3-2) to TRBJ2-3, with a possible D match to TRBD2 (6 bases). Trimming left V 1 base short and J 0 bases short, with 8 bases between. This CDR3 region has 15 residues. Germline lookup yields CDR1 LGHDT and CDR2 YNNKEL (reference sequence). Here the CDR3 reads CASSQGGTSTDTQYF. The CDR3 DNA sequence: TGTGCCAGCAGCCAAGGAGGGACTAGCACAGATACGCAGTATTTT.

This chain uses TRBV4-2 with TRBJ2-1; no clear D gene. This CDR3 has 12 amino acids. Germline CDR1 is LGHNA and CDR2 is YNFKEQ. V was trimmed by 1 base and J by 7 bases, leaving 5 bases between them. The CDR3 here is CASSQGVNEQFF. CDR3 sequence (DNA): TGTGCCAGCAGCCAAGGAGTGAATGAGCAGTTCTTC.

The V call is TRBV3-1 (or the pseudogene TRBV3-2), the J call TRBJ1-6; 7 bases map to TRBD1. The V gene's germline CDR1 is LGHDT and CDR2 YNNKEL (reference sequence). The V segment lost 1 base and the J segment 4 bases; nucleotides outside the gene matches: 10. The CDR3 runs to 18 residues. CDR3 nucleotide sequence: TGTGCCAGCAGCCAAGCATCCAACAGGGGAATTTATAATTCACCCCTCCACTTT. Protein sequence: CASSQASNRGIYNSPLHF.

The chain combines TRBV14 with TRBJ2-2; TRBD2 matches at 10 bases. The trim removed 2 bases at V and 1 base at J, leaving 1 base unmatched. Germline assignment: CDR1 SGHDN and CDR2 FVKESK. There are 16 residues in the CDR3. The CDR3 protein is CASSQTSGMNTGELFF. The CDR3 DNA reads TGTGCCAGCAGCCAAACTAGCGGGATGAACACCGGGGAGCTGTTTTTT.

CDR3 amino acids: CASSSGDSTTDTQYF. DNA of the CDR3: TGTGCCAGCAGCTCTGGGGACAGTACCACAGATACGCAGTATTTT. V is TRBV11-3 and J is TRBJ2-3; the match to TRBD1 covers 7 bases. Germline V gives CDR1 SGHNT, CDR2 YENEEA. CDR3 size: 15 residues. V gave up 4 bases and J gave up 2 bases; unmatched junction bases: 6.

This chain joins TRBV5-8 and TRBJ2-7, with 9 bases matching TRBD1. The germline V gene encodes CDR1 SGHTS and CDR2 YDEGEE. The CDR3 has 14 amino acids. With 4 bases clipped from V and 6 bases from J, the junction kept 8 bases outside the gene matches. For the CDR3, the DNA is TGTGCCAGCAGCCCGTGGACAGGGGTCAGCGAGCAGTACTTC. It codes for CASSPWTGVSEQYF. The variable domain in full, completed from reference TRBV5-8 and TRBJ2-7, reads EAGVTQSPTHLIKTRGQQATLRCSPISGHTSVYWYQQALGLGLQFLLWYDEGEERNRGNFPPRFSGRQFPNYSSELNVNALELEDSALYLCASSPWTGVSEQYFGPGTRLTVT.

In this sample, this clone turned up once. CDR3 residues: CASSPMMRQVFSDSPLHF. In DNA, the CDR3 is TGTGCCAGTAGCCCAATGATGCGGCAAGTCTTCAGCGATTCACCCCTCCACTTT. The chain links TRBV19 to TRBJ1-6; D not resolved. V was shortened by 6 bases and J by 8 bases, with 26 bases between the two germline ends. CDR3 length equals 18 residues. CDR1 and CDR2 from the germline V gene are LNHDA and SQIVND (reference sequence). Based on the CDR3 plus reference TRBV19 and TRBJ1-6, the full variable domain is DGGITQSPKYLFRKEGQNVTLSCEQNLNHDAMYWYRQDPGQGLRLIYYSQIVNDFQKGDIAEGYSVSREKKESFPLTVTSAQKNPTAFYLCASSPMMRQVFSDSPLHFGNGTRLTVT.

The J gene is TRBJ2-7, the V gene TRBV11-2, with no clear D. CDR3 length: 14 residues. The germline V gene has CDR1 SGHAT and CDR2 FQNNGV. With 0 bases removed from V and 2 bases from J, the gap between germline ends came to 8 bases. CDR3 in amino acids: CASSLDRLTYEQYF. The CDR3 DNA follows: TGTGCCAGCAGCTTAGACAGACTTACCTACGAGCAGTACTTC.

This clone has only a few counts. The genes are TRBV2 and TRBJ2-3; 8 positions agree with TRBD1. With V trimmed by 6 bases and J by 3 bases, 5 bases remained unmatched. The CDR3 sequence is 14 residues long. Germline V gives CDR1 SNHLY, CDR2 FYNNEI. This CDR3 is CASSQGARTDTQYF. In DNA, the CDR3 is TGTGCCAGCAGCCAGGGGGCTAGAACAGATACGCAGTATTTT.